The TCR beta chain described here comes from a study of blood T cell repertoires in COVID-19 (dated by TCRdb to about 2020). Study-wide context: Samples covering the acute and convalescent phases of COVID-19 were provided by collaborators in the United States, Italy and Spain. The samples were drawn from the first 160 participants of the ongoing ImmuneRACE study and from more than 1,000 subjects provided by 6 global collaborators. The repertoires were released in a freely available public database meant as a resource for research on the immune response to SARS-CoV-2. The prospective study material was composed of cDNA or gDNA derived from T cells, B-cell-depleted T cells, or PBMCs. Where HLA class I and class II types were available, the types were taken from metadata supplied by the sample provider, not from assay-based typing. A de-identified subject ID, COVID-19 status, age in years and sex were almost always included in the sample metadata. Deeply sampled blood TCRbeta repertoires from subjects exposed to, actively infected with, or recovered from COVID-19 were included in the dataset.

At the junction V is shortened by 1 base and J by 5 bases, with 12 bases in between. Based on the germline V gene, the CDR1 and CDR2 sequences are LGHNT and FRNRAP. The CDR3 has 14 amino acids, counting the end cysteine and phenylalanine. Only the CDR3 DNA is retained, 42 bases long and in frame from the first base. TCRbeta CDR3 regions were amplified from genomic DNA using the immunoSEQ Assay, a bias-controlled multiplex PCR. On the study's bioinformatics: The number of nucleated cells in each sample was estimated by amplification of reference gene primers within the assay. Sequence reads were collapsed and filtered to measure the absolute abundance of every unique TCRbeta CDR3 rearrangement. Productive Simpson clonality was computed per sample as the square root of Simpson's diversity index over productive rearrangements. TCRdb carries this immuneACCESS record with in-frame sequences only. Its versions omit some clonotypes, under half of them owing to an unresolved V gene in the studies checked, with the rest unexplained. V, J and clone size were drawn from that table, and D and trimming were deduced from the DNA. The sample has under 250,000 clones on record, 92% of them singletons. In total, the top ten clones hold around 0.84% of the sample.

One collaborating source in Seattle enrolled patients while the patients were actively infected and followed the patients over time throughout the course of disease. Whole blood was collected in K2EDTA tubes by collaborating institutions according to the institutions' own protocols. For TCRbeta analysis, collaborators shipped samples in one of three forms: frozen whole blood, isolated PBMCs, or DNA extracted from either of those sample types. With respect to this clone: It lacks a known antigen. Nothing much larger sits one base from this clone, and base qualities are not available.

On the study overall, not on this receptor specifically: The amount of clinical and demographic metadata varied by source and participant and was provided uncurated.

Sequencing used peripheral blood. The chain is made from TRBV12-5 and TRBJ2-7; the D gene cannot be resolved reliably. The sequence derives from a man aged 55-75 years with COVID-19, enrolled during active disease. For the CDR3, the sequence is CASGLAFPRDEQYF. At the DNA level, the sequence is TGTGCTAGTGGTTTGGCTTTCCCTCGGGACGAGCAGTACTTC.